Below, 14 T cell receptor beta chains from the same sample are listed, as sequenced in a study of blood T cell repertoires in COVID-19. Clones were sequenced by immunoSEQ multiplex PCR, and TCRdb holds only the in-frame ones, with some missing. The sample has some 260,000 clones; around 82% are singletons. Sequenced input: peripheral blood. Receptors originate from a woman over 75 with active or convalescent COVID-19.

The chain is built from TRBV5-1 and TRBJ1-6; a weak D match, TRBD1 (6 bases). In germline, CDR1 is SGHRS, CDR2 YFSETQ. The CDR3 contains 14 residues. The V and J ends lost 3 bases and 7 bases respectively, with 11 bases between them. CDR3 DNA: TGCGCCAGCAGCTCCACAGGGACAAATTCACCCCTCCACTTT. Translation: CASSSTGTNSPLHF.

The J gene is TRBJ1-5, the V gene TRBV5-5; a weak D match, TRBD1 (6 bases). Germline assignment: CDR1 SGHKS and CDR2 YYEKEE (reference sequence). Trimming removed 3 bases at V and 0 bases at J, with 7 bases between. The CDR3 loop spans 14 amino acids. CDR3 sequence reads: CASSSGHSNQPQHF. Written as DNA, the CDR3 is TGTGCCAGCAGCTCGGGACATAGCAATCAGCCCCAGCATTTT.

V usage is TRBV6-5 and J usage is TRBJ1-5; 9 bases are shared with TRBD1. This CDR3 contains 13 residues. Germline V lookup: CDR1 MNHEY, CDR2 SVGAGI. The V and J ends lost 7 bases and 5 bases, in that order; junction bases with no gene match: 3. DNA of the CDR3: TGTGCCAGCACTTGGACAGGGGATCAGCCCCAGCATTTT. Protein sequence: CASTWTGDQPQHF.

V gene TRBV5-1 combines with J gene TRBJ1-6; the match to TRBD1 covers 7 bases. The ends lost 1 base at V and 6 bases at J; junction bases unmatched: 4. CDR3 length: 15 amino acids. In germline, CDR1 is SGHRS, CDR2 YFSETQ. The CDR3 DNA reads as TGCGCCAGCAGCTTGTCGGGACAGACTAATTCACCCCTCCACTTT. This sequence encodes CASSLSGQTNSPLHF.

The chain combines TRBV28 with TRBJ2-7, with 9 bases aligning to TRBD2. Germline V gene data show CDR1 as MDHEN and CDR2 as SYDVKM. V gave up 5 bases and J gave up 1 base; unmatched junction bases: 3. This CDR3 contains 14 residues. In DNA, the CDR3 is TGTGCCAGCAGTGCGGGAGGGAGTTCCTACGAGCAGTACTTC. It codes for CASSAGGSSYEQYF. Full variable domain (rest looked up from reference TRBV28 and TRBJ2-7): DVKVTQSSRYLVKRTGEKVFLECVQDMDHENMFWYRQDPGLGLRLIYFSYDVKMKEKGDIPEGYSVSREKKERFSLILESASTNQTSMYLCASSAGGSSYEQYFGPGTRLTVT.

The J gene is TRBJ1-1, the V gene TRBV5-1; D is unresolved. Trimming shortened V by 3 bases and J by 0 bases, and 6 bases separated the two germline ends. Germline V gene data show CDR1 as SGHRS and CDR2 as YFSETQ. The CDR3 runs to 13 residues. The CDR3 nucleotides are TGCGCCAGCAGCTGGGAGTTGAACACTGAAGCTTTCTTT. Its translation: CASSWELNTEAFF.

The rearrangement joins TRBV6-5 to TRBJ2-1; D uncertain. CDR1 and CDR2 (germline): MNHEY, SVGAGI. V dropped 8 bases and J dropped 3 bases, with 17 bases sitting between them. The CDR3 is made up of 15 amino acids. The CDR3 loop is CASSGHVGGYNEQFF. CDR3 bases: TGTGCCAGCTCGGGTCATGTGGGTGGCTACAATGAGCAGTTCTTC.

The V and J genes are TRBV15 and TRBJ1-1, with a weak D call TRBD1 (5 bases). The CDR3 extends over 14 amino acids. Trimming shortened V by 1 base and J by 1 base, and 7 bases separated the two germline ends. Germline CDR1 is LNHNV and CDR2 is YYDKDF (reference sequence). CDR3 DNA sequence: TGTGCCACCAGCAGAGGAACAGGGAACACTGAAGCTTTCTTT. It codes for CATSRGTGNTEAFF. The whole variable domain, remainder taken from reference TRBV15 and TRBJ1-1, is DAMVIQNPRYQVTQFGKPVTLSCSQTLNHNVMYWYQQKSSQAPKLLFHYYDKDFNNEADTPDNFQSRRPNTSFCFLDIRSPGLGDTAMYLCATSRGTGNTEAFFGQGTRLTVV.

The gene calls are TRBV6-4 and TRBJ2-1; the D gene is possibly TRBD1 (6 bases). The CDR3 loop spans 14 amino acids. Germline V CDR1 and CDR2: MRHNA, SNTAGT. The V end lost 3 bases, the J end lost 4 bases, and 10 bases lay between the germline ends. The CDR3 DNA sequence: TGTGCCAGCAGTGAAGGGCAGGGGTACAATGAGCAGTTCTTC. This encodes CASSEGQGYNEQFF.

The chain is built from TRBV4-2 and TRBJ2-3; perhaps TRBD2 as D (5 bases). Germline loops: CDR1 LGHNA, CDR2 YNFKEQ. This CDR3 has 16 residues. Trimming left V 1 base short and J 0 bases short, with 11 bases between. The CDR3, as DNA: TGTGCCAGCAGCCAAGGATTAGCGCCGAGCACAGATACGCAGTATTTT. Amino acids: CASSQGLAPSTDTQYF.

This clone was seen a few times. The chain recombines TRBV19 with TRBJ1-2; tentatively, D is TRBD1 (6 bases). Deletions cut 4 bases from V and 2 bases from J, with 8 bases between. CDR1 is LNHDA, CDR2 SQIVND, per germline (reference sequence). The CDR3 has 13 residues. The CDR3 DNA reads TGTGCCAGTAGTACGGACAGCAACTATGGCTACACCTTC. It encodes CASSTDSNYGYTF.

The chain uses TRBV5-1 and TRBJ2-5; a weak D match, TRBD2 (5 bases). Trimming shortened V by 5 bases and J by 5 bases, and 22 bases separated the two germline ends. This CDR3 spans 16 amino acids. In germline, CDR1 is SGHRS, CDR2 YFSETQ. The CDR3 DNA sequence: TGCGCCAGCAGTAGGAGTGAGGGTGGTTCACTGGAGACCCAGTACTTC. Amino acid sequence: CASSRSEGGSLETQYF.

V is TRBV15 and J is TRBJ1-5, with unresolved D. This CDR3 is built from 14 residues. The V end was cut by 0 bases, the J end by 9 bases, with 12 bases between. Germline-derived CDR1 and CDR2 are LNHNV and YYDKDF (reference sequence). CDR3 sequence reads: CATSREEGLGPQHF. DNA of the CDR3: TGTGCCACCAGCAGAGAAGAGGGTTTGGGGCCCCAGCATTTT. Using reference TRBV15 and TRBJ1-5 for the parts outside the CDR3, the full variable domain is DAMVIQNPRYQVTQFGKPVTLSCSQTLNHNVMYWYQQKSSQAPKLLFHYYDKDFNNEADTPDNFQSRRPNTSFCFLDIRSPGLGDTAMYLCATSREEGLGPQHFGDGTRLSIL.

The V call is TRBV5-1, the J call TRBJ2-1; perhaps TRBD2 as D (5 bases). The CDR3 consists of 13 residues. Germline CDR1 and CDR2: SGHRS and YFSETQ. The V gene lost 6 bases and the J gene lost 1 base, with 8 bases spanning the gap. Written as DNA, the CDR3 is TGCGCCAGCAACGCGGGTTCCTACAATGAGCAGTTCTTC. Translated: CASNAGSYNEQFF.